The subject of this entry is one T cell receptor beta chain. Its antigen remains unidentified. In this CDR3 the conserved last residue, phenylalanine or tryptophan, is missing, so a read error is likely. The sample belongs to a study of tumor-infiltrating lymphocytes in primary liver carcinoma (dated 2017 in TCRdb). Background for the entire study: Of the five patients, three men and two women aged 30 to 69 years, four had hepatocellular carcinoma and one had combined HCC and intrahepatic cholangiocarcinoma. Agilent mRNA microarray profiling was performed on the approximately 25 tumor region samples to relate TCRbeta repertoire diversity to the local molecular phenotype. Samples yielded roughly 3.5 to 7.5 million productive TCRbeta reads; read depth did not differ significantly between tissue types. Technical replicate repertoires showed high reproducibility, with mean shared-clone rates roughly 0.87 and correlation coefficients above 0.95. TCRbeta repertoire sequencing, expression microarrays and whole-exome sequencing were combined in the study across five regions of each liver tumor, with adjacent normal tissue and blood also included. TCRbeta repertoire sequencing covered 35 specimens from 5 patients: 25 or so tumor regions, 5 adjacent noncancerous liver tissues and 5 peripheral blood samples. Tumors of the five patients were stage T1-T3 N0M0 with maximum diameters of 4.2 to 10 cm.

Total RNA and DNA were co-extracted without cell sorting from around 20-30 mg of bulk tissue using the AllPrep DNA/RNA mini kit. Roughly five patients with histopathologically diagnosed primary liver carcinoma underwent surgical resection in China between late 2015 and 2016. Chronic HBV infection was present in the patients, and the patients were treatment-naive at sampling. Each tumor was sampled at five spatially separated regions: the superior, inferior, left-lateral and right-lateral poles and the tumor centre. More than 80% viable tumor cells were found by histology in every tumor sample. Each fresh piece of tumor and adjacent tissue was cut in two, with one half stored in RNAlater at -80 degrees C and the other half sent for histology. CDR1 and CDR2 (MNHEY, SVGEGT) derive from the germline V gene. Ends included, the CDR3 has 14 residues. CDR3 DNA is the only sequence kept; it has 42 bases, read in frame from the first base.

Results the study describes overall, beyond this receptor: Consistent with antigen-driven expansion, pairs of tumor regions showed higher repertoire overlap (mean roughly 36%) than either tumor-adjacent pairs (approximately 17%) or tumor-blood pairs (roughly 14%). The top 250 clones made up a significantly larger repertoire fraction in tumors than in blood (p = 0.039). Since the samples were bulk and unsorted, there was no way to compare CD4+ and CD8+ T cell repertoires. Only roughly 8-25% of top clones appeared in all five regions of a tumor, which suggests that tumor-infiltrating T cells are spatially heterogeneous. Because only the TCR beta chain was sequenced and unpaired alpha chains were not captured, true repertoire diversity is likely underestimated. With just four to six patients in the study, the authors point out that the findings should be validated in a larger study.

TCRbeta-specific cDNA was reverse-transcribed from 500 ng total RNA using a constant-region primer and ProtoScript II reverse transcriptase. The TCRbeta libraries were prepared through three rounds of nested multiplex PCR following a slightly modified ARM-PCR procedure. Multiplex TRBV1-TRBV30 forward primers and a Cbeta reverse primer were used in the first two PCR rounds, each of which was run for about 10 cycles. A final 25-cycle PCR with Deep VentR polymerase added sample barcodes and Illumina adapters. Before sequencing, amplicons of 200-500 bp were gel-purified using a QIAquick gel extraction kit. An Illumina HiSeq 2500 was used to sequence the TCRbeta amplicons, generating 250-bp paired-end reads. The original pipeline was this. Trimmomatic v0.33 was used to quality-trim the reads, and FLASH v1.2.11 was used to merge paired reads so that full CDR3 sequences could be recovered. V, D and J germline segments were assigned to the rearranged TCRbeta sequences by MiGEC v1.2.1b. Clonotype statistics and Shannon-Wiener diversity indices were computed with VDJtools v1.0.0. To cut down on sampling bias, every analysis after diversity analysis relied on just the 250 most abundant clonotypes from each sample. TCRdb ran its own pipeline on the public reads, namely fastp trimming at Q25 and MiXCR clone calling, and kept in-frame beta chains. One record per CDR3 amino acid sequence lists the most common genes and DNA. The V and J calls and clone size are TCRdb's, not the authors'. The sample has roughly 57,000 distinct CDR3 sequences on record, about two thirds of them singletons. Just over 55% of the sample comes from the top ten.

The specimen was liver tumor tissue from sampling region 2. The cell subset or site label here, explained by the study, means: tumor region T2, inferior pole. The receptor's source is a man in his forties with primary liver carcinoma and hepatitis B virus infection. The sequence joins TRBV6-2 or TRBV6-3 to TRBJ1-5; the D region possibly corresponds to TRBD1 (6 bases align). The DNA sequence is TGTGCCGGCAGCTTGGGACAAGGCAATCAACCCCAGCATTTA. This yields the protein CAGSLGQGNQPQHL.